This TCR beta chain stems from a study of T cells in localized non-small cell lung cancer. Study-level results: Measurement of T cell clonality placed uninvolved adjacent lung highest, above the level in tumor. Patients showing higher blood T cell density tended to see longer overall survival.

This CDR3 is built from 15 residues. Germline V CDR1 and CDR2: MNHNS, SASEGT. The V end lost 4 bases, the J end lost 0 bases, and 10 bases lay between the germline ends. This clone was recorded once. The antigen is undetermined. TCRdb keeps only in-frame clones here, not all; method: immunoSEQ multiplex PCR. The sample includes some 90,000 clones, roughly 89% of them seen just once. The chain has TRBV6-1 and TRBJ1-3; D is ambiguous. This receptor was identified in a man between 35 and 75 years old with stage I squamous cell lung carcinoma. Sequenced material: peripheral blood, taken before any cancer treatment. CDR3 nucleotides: TGTGCCAGCAGTGCAGACACGAGCTCTGGAAACACCATATATTTT. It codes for CASSADTSSGNTIYF.